One sample yielded the 22 T cell receptor beta chains listed below, sequenced in a study of tumor-infiltrating lymphocytes in primary liver carcinoma. Constant-region priming of 500 ng total RNA yielded TCR beta cDNA. Nested multiplex PCR, run for three rounds with slightly modified ARM-PCR, yielded TCR beta libraries. With TRBV1-TRBV30 forward primers and a C-beta reverse primer, the first two PCR rounds were run for approximately 10 cycles each. TCRdb redid the calling of the multiplex PCR reads with MiXCR, one entry per CDR3 protein. The repertoire consists of approximately 330,000 distinct CDR3 sequences, with around three fifths occurring once and the leading ten covering about 6.5%. Unsorted whole blood supplied the blood RNA, and germline DNA was isolated too. The specimen was peripheral blood. Receptors originate from a man in his forties or fifties with primary liver carcinoma and hepatitis B virus infection.

About this clonotype itself: With a much larger clone just one base away, this may be a read error. The CDR3 does not end in the conserved phenylalanine or tryptophan, so this is likely a read error. The genes are TRBV6-5 and TRBJ1-6; D unclear. Germline loops: CDR1 MNHEY, CDR2 SVGAGI. The V gene lost 0 bases and the J gene lost 13 bases, with 10 bases spanning the gap. The CDR3 runs to 13 residues. The CDR3 loop is CASSYSRVPPLHI. The DNA of the CDR3 is TGTGCCAGCAGTTACTCGAGAGTCCCTCCCCTCCACATT.

This clonotype was seen once. The rearrangement uses TRBV29-1 and TRBJ2-1; 7 nucleotides align to TRBD2. V dropped 4 bases and J dropped 4; count of bases not matched to a gene: 7. The CDR3 totals 14 residues. The germline V gene has CDR1 SQVTM and CDR2 ANQGSEA. This CDR3 reads CSVAVASGYNEQFF. CDR3 DNA: TGCAGCGTTGCCGTAGCTAGCGGTTACAATGAGCAGTTCTTC.

A word on this clonotype: One end of the junction varies from germline; a read error may be responsible. The V and J genes are TRBV11-2 and TRBJ1-5; possible D gene TRBD1, 6 bases. This CDR3 is built from 14 residues. Germline V gene sequence: CDR1 SGHAT, CDR2 FQNNGV. CDR3 DNA sequence: TGTGCCAGCAGCAAAGACAGGAGCAAACAGCACCAGCATTTT. Its translation is CASSKDRSKQHQHF.

The chain recombines TRBV13 with TRBJ1-4; 7 bases map to TRBD1. Germline V gives CDR1 PRHDT, CDR2 FYEKMQ (reference sequence). The CDR3 is 14 residues long. The V gene end was trimmed by 2 bases and the J gene end by 8 bases; junction bases not matched to a gene: 5. CDR3 DNA: TGTGCCAGCAGCTTAAAAGGGGGCCGGGAAAAACTGTTTTTT. It encodes CASSLKGGREKLFF. The complete variable domain, with remaining parts taken from reference TRBV13 and TRBJ1-4, reads AAGVIQSPRHLIKEKRETATLKCYPIPRHDTVYWYQQGPGQDPQFLISFYEKMQSDKGSIPDRFSAQQFSDYHSELNMSSLELGDSALYFCASSLKGGREKLFFGSGTQLSVL.

Notes on this clonotype: A much larger clone lies a single base off, so this may be a read error. This rearrangement joins TRBV6-2 or TRBV6-3 to TRBJ2-7; D call uncertain. Germline CDR1 MNHEY, CDR2 SVGEGT. The CDR3 consists of 14 residues. CDR3 protein: CASSYSRQGYVQYF. The DNA for the CDR3 is TGTGCCAGCAGTTACTCGAGACAAGGCTACGTGCAGTACTTC.

V usage is TRBV6-1 and J usage is TRBJ2-7; 10 bases map to TRBD2. The CDR3 is 17 amino acids. CDR1 and CDR2 from the germline V gene are MNHNS and SASEGT. The V segment lost 2 bases and the J segment 4 bases; nucleotides outside the gene matches: 11. DNA for the CDR3: TGTGCCAGCAGTGAAAGGGCCGGGACTAGCGACCCGTACGAGCAGTACTTC. Residues: CASSERAGTSDPYEQYF.

As concerns this clonotype: This may arise from a read error, as a much more abundant clone is one base away. CDR3 DNA: TGTGCCAGCAGTTACTCTTCCCATAGACAGTGGCAAGAGACCCAGTACTTC. Translating gives CASSYSSHRQWQETQYF. The chain couples TRBV6-5 to TRBJ2-5, with D tentatively TRBD1 (5 bases). The germline V gene encodes CDR1 MNHEY and CDR2 SVGAGI. V was clipped by 0 bases and J by 2 bases, with 16 bases between them. The CDR3 contains 17 residues.

Concerning this clonotype itself: It is likely a read error, because the conserved phenylalanine at the end of the CDR3 is missing. The V and J genes are TRBV12-3 or TRBV12-4 and TRBJ2-5; D remains ambiguous. This CDR3 spans 15 amino acids. V lost 3 bases, J lost 1 base, and 12 bases lay in between. The CDR3 region is CASSFNGQSQETQYL. CDR3 DNA: TGTGCCAGCAGTTTTAATGGCCAATCCCAAGAGACCCAGTACCTC.

Comments on this clonotype: One end of the junction fails to match germline, which may point to a read error. The V call is TRBV11-1, the J call TRBJ2-5; the D gene could be TRBD1 or TRBD2 (6 bases each). Germline CDR1 is SGHAT and CDR2 is FQDESV (reference sequence). This CDR3 comprises 15 residues. The CDR3 protein is CARSLGLGHQETQHF. CDR3 DNA: TGTGCCAGAAGCTTGGGACTGGGACACCAAGAGACCCAGCACTTC.

This clonotype has more than one count but fewer than ten. V usage is TRBV6-6 and J usage is TRBJ2-7; D may correspond to TRBD1 or TRBD2 (5 bases each). The germline gives CDR1 MNHNY, CDR2 SVGAGI (reference sequence). V lost 2 bases and J lost 2, with 13 bases in between. This CDR3 has 15 amino acids. CDR3 DNA sequence: TGTGCCAGCAGTTACGTCCGGGACGGAACCTACGAGCAGTACTTC. Amino acid sequence: CASSYVRDGTYEQYF.

Only a few counts were recorded for this clonotype. This sequence joins TRBV30 and TRBJ2-5; 11 bases agree with TRBD2. V trimming: 5 bases; J trimming: 7 bases; junction bases outside the gene matches: 12. The CDR3 loop spans 15 amino acids. Germline CDR1 and CDR2: GTSNPN and SVGIG (reference sequence). CDR3 DNA sequence: TGTGCCTGGGCCCTGACTAGCGGGACCGGGGGGACCCAGTACTTC. Its translation: CAWALTSGTGGTQYF.

The V call is TRBV9, the J call TRBJ2-7; TRBD2 might be the D (5 bases). V was clipped by 0 bases and J by 6 bases, with 13 bases between them. The V gene's germline CDR1 is SGDLS and CDR2 YYNGEE. This CDR3 contains 14 residues. CDR3 sequence (DNA): TGTGCCAGCAGCGTAGCCGCCCTTGGGAGCGAGCAGTACTTC. It encodes CASSVAALGSEQYF.

For this clonotype: The junction departs from germline at one end; a sequencing error may be responsible. The chain couples TRBV29-1 to TRBJ2-3, with D possibly being TRBD1 (6 bases). The CDR3 length is 13 residues. Germline CDR1 SQVTM, CDR2 ANQGSEA. The CDR3 DNA follows: TGCAGCGGTACAGGGTGTAACGCAGATACGCAATATTTT. As protein: CSGTGCNADTQYF.

As to this clonotype: Germline and junction disagree at one end, which may indicate a read error. The rearrangement links TRBV11-3 to TRBJ2-2; TRBD2 aligns across 8 bases. The CDR3 runs to 14 residues. Looked up from germline, CDR1 is SGHNT and CDR2 is YENEEA. In nucleotides, the CDR3 is TGTACCAGCAGCTTACGACTAGCGACCGGGGAGCTGTTTTTT. Its translation is CTSSLRLATGELFF.

This sequence joins TRBV7-9 and TRBJ2-1; 9 nucleotides line up with TRBD2. Germline V lookup: CDR1 SEHNR, CDR2 FQNEAQ (reference sequence). There are 15 residues in the CDR3. The V gene end was trimmed by 6 bases and the J gene end by 8 bases; junction bases not matched to a gene: 11. The CDR3 loop reads CASSPHASGIDEQFF. DNA of the CDR3: TGTGCCAGCAGTCCCCACGCTAGCGGGATTGATGAGCAGTTCTTC.

As to this clonotype: A much larger clone is a single base away; this may be a read error. The rearrangement joins TRBV10-3 to TRBJ2-1; D may be TRBD1 (5 bases). Germline CDR1 and CDR2: ENHRY and SYGVKD. There are 14 residues in the CDR3. CDR3 sequence reads: CAISESTVGNGQFF. CDR3 DNA: TGTGCCATCAGTGAGTCGACAGTGGGAAATGGGCAGTTCTTC.

As to this clonotype: The junction departs from germline at one end; a sequencing error may be responsible. The chain combines TRBV4-2 with TRBJ1-4; 8 bases align to TRBD1. The germline gives CDR1 LGHNA, CDR2 YNFKEQ. This CDR3 region has 18 residues. The CDR3 reads CTSSPIRPSRTGNEKLFF. In DNA, the CDR3 is TGTACCAGCAGCCCGATCCGCCCCTCCAGGACAGGGAATGAAAAACTGTTTTTT.

The chain combines TRBV11-3 with TRBJ2-1; TRBD1 agrees at 11 bases. TRBJ2-7 matches the DNA end more closely, so the J call is doubtful. Germline V CDR1 and CDR2: SGHNT, YENEEA. This CDR3 is built from 16 residues. The CDR3 loop is CASSTTPGQGAYEQYF. The CDR3 DNA reads as TGTGCCAGCAGTACAACACCGGGACAGGGGGCCTACGAGCAGTACTTC.

This chain uses TRBV28 with TRBJ1-1, with 7 bases aligning to TRBD1. Looked up from germline, CDR1 is MDHEN and CDR2 is SYDVKM. V dropped 7 bases and J dropped 1; count of bases not matched to a gene: 18. CDR3 length: 18 amino acids. CDR3 bases: TGTGCCAGCACCTCACAGGGGCCCCCGGACGTCGCGAACACTGAAGCTTTCTTT. It encodes CASTSQGPPDVANTEAFF.

Concerning this clonotype itself: A much larger clonotype is one base distant, so this may be a read error. The V gene is TRBV6-2 or TRBV6-3, the J gene TRBJ1-5; 7 positions agree with TRBD1. The CDR3 length is 13 residues. Germline lookup yields CDR1 MNHEY and CDR2 SVGEGT. V lost 7 bases and J lost 8; bases outside the gene matches: 8. The DNA of the CDR3 is TGTGCCAGCACCGACAGGGTAAATAAGCCCCAGCATTTT. It encodes CASTDRVNKPQHF.

This clonotype was counted once. V is TRBV5-1 and J is TRBJ2-1, with TRBD2 matching 10 bases. Germline-derived CDR1 and CDR2 are SGHRS and YFSETQ. Losses at the gene ends were 3 bases for V and 0 bases for J; bases not matched to a gene: 6. This CDR3 has 17 amino acids. CDR3 in amino acids: CASSSGTSASSYNEQFF. In nucleotides, the CDR3 is TGCGCCAGCAGCTCCGGGACTAGCGCTAGCTCCTACAATGAGCAGTTCTTC.

As regards this clonotype: No conserved phenylalanine or tryptophan ends this CDR3, so it is likely a read error. The chain couples TRBV11-3 to TRBJ2-7; weak D call: TRBD2 (6 bases). V shed 4 bases and J shed 6 bases, with 13 bases lying between them. The CDR3 extends over 13 amino acids. Per the germline V gene, CDR1 is SGHNT and CDR2 is YENEEA. CDR3: CASSSHRGSEQYL. The CDR3 DNA reads as TGTGCCAGCAGCTCTCACCGGGGGAGCGAGCAGTACCTC.